Presented here are 30 T cell receptor beta chains from one specimen sequenced in a study of T cell responses to AZD1222 COVID-19 vaccine. Profiled with immunoSEQ multiplex PCR; TCRdb holds only in-frame clones, not every one. The sample contains about 140,000 clones, just over 90% of which appear only once. Here the sequenced sample was peripheral blood, taken on day 0 of MenACWY control vaccination. The receptors stem from an adult in good health.

The chain is built from TRBV19 and TRBJ1-2; D not certain. Germline CDR1 LNHDA, CDR2 SQIVND (reference sequence). Between the trimmed V and J ends, which lost 2 bases and 0 bases, there was a span of 10 bases. CDR3 length equals 15 residues. CDR3 amino acids: CASSISTEANYGYTF. The CDR3 DNA sequence: TGTGCCAGTAGTATAAGCACAGAAGCTAACTATGGCTACACCTTC.

The V call is TRBV11-1, the J call TRBJ1-1; D might be TRBD1 (5 bases). Germline CDR1 reads SGHAT; CDR2 reads FQDESV (reference sequence). The CDR3 contains 15 residues. The V end lost 2 bases, the J end lost 5 bases, and 15 bases lay between the germline ends. The CDR3 DNA follows: TGTGCCAGCAGCTTACCCCCGGGGGGATGGACTGAAGCTTTCTTT. Encoded protein: CASSLPPGGWTEAFF.

The chain links TRBV7-9 to TRBJ2-1; 9 bases fit TRBD2. The germline V gene has CDR1 SEHNR and CDR2 FQNEAQ (reference sequence). V dropped 0 bases and J dropped 4; count of bases not matched to a gene: 10. The CDR3 has 18 residues. Here the CDR3 DNA reads TGTGCCAGCAGCTTAGCGCGGGGGGGCCTTCGGCCGTACAATGAGCAGTTCTTC. Translating gives CASSLARGGLRPYNEQFF.

This rearrangement joins TRBV30 to TRBJ1-2; 7 positions agree with TRBD1. Germline loops: CDR1 GTSNPN, CDR2 SVGIG (reference sequence). This CDR3 spans 16 amino acids. V was pared by 4 bases and J by 4 bases, with 15 bases of the junction left unmatched. The CDR3 here is CAWTRTRQGRAYGYTF. The CDR3 DNA is TGTGCCTGGACCCGCACCCGACAGGGAAGGGCCTATGGCTACACCTTC.

The genes are TRBV6-5 and TRBJ1-1; the D gene is possibly TRBD1 (5 bases). Germline lookup yields CDR1 MNHEY and CDR2 SVGAGI. Between the trimmed V and J ends, which lost 6 bases and 1 base, there was a span of 12 bases. The CDR3 is 14 amino acids. In DNA form, the CDR3 reads TGTGCCAGCAGGCAGGGCCATAAGAACACTGAAGCTTTCTTT. This gives the protein CASRQGHKNTEAFF.

The rearrangement joins TRBV2 to TRBJ1-6; D call uncertain. This CDR3 comprises 13 residues. Between the trimmed V and J ends, which lost 10 bases and 2 bases, there was a span of 9 bases. CDR1 and CDR2 from the germline V gene are SNHLY and FYNNEI. CDR3 sequence: CAKRRAYNSPLHF. CDR3 nucleotides: TGTGCCAAGCGACGGGCCTATAATTCACCCCTCCACTTT.

This chain uses TRBV11-2 with TRBJ1-2; possible D gene TRBD1, 5 bases. Trimming pared 0 bases from V and 8 bases from J, leaving 19 bases between. The germline gives CDR1 SGHAT, CDR2 FQNNGV. There are 16 residues in the CDR3. CDR3 DNA sequence: TGTGCCAGCAGCTTAGATGAGACAGCCAGACGAAGAGGCTACACCTTC. This translates into CASSLDETARRRGYTF.

This clone was seen a handful of times. Here the CDR3 DNA reads TGTGCCAGCTCCCGCGGATTAGGGCAGTTCTTC. Translating gives CASSRGLGQFF. J is TRBJ2-1 and V is TRBV18; D gene uncertain. This CDR3 is built from 11 residues. CDR1 and CDR2 (germline): KGHSH, LQKENI. Trimming removed 6 bases at V and 12 bases at J, with 12 bases between. Variable domain in full (rest from reference TRBV18 and TRBJ2-1): NAGVMQNPRHLVRRRGQEARLRCSPMKGHSHVYWYRQLPEEGLKFMVYLQKENIIDESGMPKERFSAEFPKEGPSILRIQQVVRGDSAAYFCASSRGLGQFFGPGTRLTVL.

The V gene is TRBV27, the J gene TRBJ2-7; no reliable D call. The CDR3 spans 11 residues. The germline CDR1 and CDR2 sequences are MNHEY and SMNVEV (reference sequence). V lost 4 bases, J lost 3 bases, and 4 bases lay in between. CDR3 sequence (DNA): TGTGCCAGCAGTTCCCTCTACGAGCAGTACTTC. As protein: CASSSLYEQYF.

The chain joins TRBV5-5 to TRBJ1-6, with 8 bases fitting TRBD1. Unmatched junction bases numbered 5, after V lost 2 bases and J lost 10 bases. The CDR3 extends over 14 amino acids. CDR1 and CDR2 (germline): SGHKS, YYEKEE (reference sequence). The CDR3 here is CASSLGQGQSPLHF. CDR3 sequence (DNA): TGTGCCAGCAGCTTAGGACAGGGACAATCACCCCTCCACTTT.

The chain recombines TRBV14 with TRBJ1-1; the D is unclear. Deletions cut 0 bases from V and 4 bases from J, with 6 bases between. The CDR3 contains 13 residues. CDR1 and CDR2 (germline): SGHDN, FVKESK. Here the CDR3 DNA reads TGTGCCAGCAGCCAAGATCATGTCACTGAAGCTTTCTTT. Its protein product is CASSQDHVTEAFF. The entire variable domain, with the rest obtained from reference TRBV14 and TRBJ1-1, is as follows: EAGVTQFPSHSVIEKGQTVTLRCDPISGHDNLYWYRRVMGKEIKFLLHFVKESKQDESGMPNNRFLAERTGGTYSTLKVQPAELEDSGVYFCASSQDHVTEAFFGQGTRLTVV.

As regards this clone: The same CDR3 also results from other DNA sequences found in this sample. The chain has TRBV11-2 and TRBJ2-3; no clear D gene. The CDR3 has 13 residues. V lost 1 base, J lost 1 base, and 3 bases lay in between. The germline CDR1 and CDR2 sequences are SGHAT and FQNNGV. CDR3 residues: CASSLAGTDTQYF. The CDR3 DNA reads as TGTGCCAGCAGCTTAGCGGGCACAGATACGCAGTATTTT.

The DNA of the CDR3 is TGTGCCAGCAGCCAAGTAGGGGTGGAGGCTGAAGCTTTCTTT. Translated, it gives CASSQVGVEAEAFF. This rearrangement joins TRBV3-1 (or the pseudogene TRBV3-2) to TRBJ1-1; perhaps TRBD1 as D (5 bases). The CDR3 extends over 14 amino acids. The germline V and J ends were trimmed by 1 base and 6 bases, with 12 bases remaining between them. CDR1 and CDR2 (germline): LGHDT, YNNKEL (reference sequence).

The V and J genes are TRBV28 and TRBJ2-7, with 9 bases that match TRBD2. The junction had 7 bases not matched to a gene; V was cut back by 3 bases and J by 4 bases. Germline assignment: CDR1 MDHEN and CDR2 SYDVKM. The CDR3 is made up of 15 amino acids. The CDR3 is CASSFSGSGGYEQYF. CDR3 bases: TGTGCCAGCAGTTTTAGCGGGAGTGGAGGGTACGAGCAGTACTTC.

The rearrangement links TRBV5-8 to TRBJ2-3; TRBD2 is a possible D gene (6 bases). Trimming removed 3 bases from V and 4 bases from J, with 15 bases in between. This CDR3 spans 15 amino acids. Germline-derived CDR1 and CDR2 are SGHTS and YDEGEE. The CDR3 DNA follows: TGTGCCAGCAGCTCCCGGGACTCCGAGCCAGATACGCAGTATTTT. This sequence encodes CASSSRDSEPDTQYF.

This clone was seen just once. The CDR3 DNA sequence: TGTGCCAGCAGCCCAGTGTCAGGGGCTAATGAAAAACTGTTTTTT. Amino acids: CASSPVSGANEKLFF. V and J are TRBV7-2 and TRBJ1-4; TRBD1 is a possible D gene (6 bases). Looked up from germline, CDR1 is SGHTA and CDR2 is FQGNSA. This CDR3 contains 15 residues. V dropped 5 bases and J dropped 3 bases, with 13 bases sitting between them. Together with reference TRBV7-2 and TRBJ1-4, the CDR3 gives the full variable domain: GAGVSQSPSNKVTEKGKDVELRCDPISGHTALYWYRQSLGQGLEFLIYFQGNSAPDKSGLPSDRFSAERTGGSVSTLTIQRTQQEDSAVYLCASSPVSGANEKLFFGSGTQLSVL.

The sample holds one count of this clone. This chain joins TRBV6-5 and TRBJ1-1; no firm D call. Germline loops: CDR1 MNHEY, CDR2 SVGAGI. The CDR3 spans 13 residues. Deletions cut 1 base from V and 6 bases from J, with 9 bases between. CDR3 bases: TGTGCCAGCAGTTACTATTCCGGGGCTGAAGCTTTCTTT. Its translation: CASSYYSGAEAFF.

The chain employs TRBV4-3 and TRBJ2-6, with 7 bases matching TRBD1. With V trimmed by 5 bases and J by 14 bases, 9 bases remained unmatched. This CDR3 is built from 13 residues. The germline V gene has CDR1 LGHNA and CDR2 YSLEER. For the CDR3, the DNA is TGCGCCAGCAGCTCCCGGGACAGTAAGATCCTGACTTTC. Protein sequence: CASSSRDSKILTF.

V and J are TRBV5-4 and TRBJ2-4; TRBD1 might be the D (5 bases). The ends were cut back, 4 bases at V and 10 bases at J, with 18 bases in the middle. CDR3 length: 14 residues. In germline, CDR1 is SGHNT, CDR2 YYREEE (reference sequence). The CDR3 region is CASSPDIWAGIQYF. For the CDR3, the DNA is TGTGCCAGCAGCCCGGACATCTGGGCTGGGATTCAGTACTTC.

The rearrangement joins TRBV19 to TRBJ1-6; D unclear. Germline CDR1 is LNHDA and CDR2 is SQIVND (reference sequence). CDR3 length: 13 amino acids. V gave up 6 bases and J gave up 7 bases, with 10 bases separating them. CDR3 nucleotide sequence: TGTGCCAGTAGCCCAGGCATAAATTCACCCCTCCACTTT. Translated: CASSPGINSPLHF. Full variable domain (remainder filled in from reference TRBV19 and TRBJ1-6): DGGITQSPKYLFRKEGQNVTLSCEQNLNHDAMYWYRQDPGQGLRLIYYSQIVNDFQKGDIAEGYSVSREKKESFPLTVTSAQKNPTAFYLCASSPGINSPLHFGNGTRLTVT.

V is TRBV9 and J is TRBJ1-5; D not resolved. CDR1 SGDLS and CDR2 YYNGEE come from the germline V gene. Trimming cost V 0 bases and J 5 bases, with 9 bases left between them. The CDR3 is 14 residues long. CDR3: CASSVAGRDQPQHF. The DNA of the CDR3 is TGTGCCAGCAGCGTAGCAGGTAGGGATCAGCCCCAGCATTTT.

The CDR3 DNA reads as TGTGCCAACCTTGACAGTGCTATTTTCTCTGAAGCTTTCTTT. Its protein product is CANLDSAIFSEAFF. The chain recombines TRBV2 with TRBJ1-1; weak D call: TRBD1 (5 bases). There are 14 residues in the CDR3. Germline V gives CDR1 SNHLY, CDR2 FYNNEI. V lost 10 bases and J 6 bases, leaving 21 bases between the germline ends.

The chain recombines TRBV9 with TRBJ1-1, with D perhaps matching TRBD1 (5 bases). The CDR3 is 13 amino acids. V was pared by 2 bases and J by 5 bases, with 10 bases between. Germline V CDR1 and CDR2: SGDLS, YYNGEE. CDR3 DNA sequence: TGTGCCAGCAGCGTCGGGGGTATGACTGAAGCTTTCTTT. It codes for CASSVGGMTEAFF.

This rearrangement joins TRBV4-2 to TRBJ1-1; D unclear. Between the trimmed V and J ends, which lost 1 base and 8 bases, there was a span of 14 bases. CDR3 length: 14 residues. Germline values: CDR1 LGHNA, CDR2 YNFKEQ. CDR3 protein: CASSQGPDRGEAFF. The CDR3 DNA sequence: TGTGCCAGCAGCCAAGGTCCTGATCGCGGCGAAGCTTTCTTT.

The V gene is TRBV4-2, the J gene TRBJ2-5; TRBD2 matches at 9 bases. The CDR3 is 16 amino acids. Per the germline V gene, CDR1 is LGHNA and CDR2 is YNFKEQ. J lost 6 bases, V lost 0 bases, and 8 bases had no gene match. The CDR3 here is CASSQEARGGGQTQYF. The CDR3 DNA follows: TGTGCCAGCAGCCAAGAAGCGCGGGGGGGCGGGCAGACCCAGTACTTC.

The rearrangement uses TRBV5-1 and TRBJ1-1; D is uncertain. V was trimmed by 0 bases and J by 3 bases, leaving 6 bases between them. Germline assignment: CDR1 SGHRS and CDR2 YFSETQ. This CDR3 spans 13 amino acids. As DNA, the CDR3 is TGCGCCAGCAGCTTGGGGGCAGACACTGAAGCTTTCTTT. Translating it yields CASSLGADTEAFF. Based on the CDR3 plus reference TRBV5-1 and TRBJ1-1, the full variable domain is KAGVTQTPRYLIKTRGQQVTLSCSPISGHRSVSWYQQTPGQGLQFLFEYFSETQRNKGNFPGRFSGRQFSNSRSEMNVSTLELGDSALYLCASSLGADTEAFFGQGTRLTVV.

The V gene is TRBV4-3, the J gene TRBJ1-2; 7 positions agree with TRBD1. The CDR3 consists of 16 residues. Germline lookup yields CDR1 LGHNA and CDR2 YSLEER. The trim removed 2 bases at V and 4 bases at J, leaving 10 bases unmatched. The CDR3 loop is CASSQKGQTITYGYTF. CDR3 in DNA: TGCGCCAGCAGCCAAAAGGGACAGACAATCACCTATGGCTACACCTTC.

This clone was seen just once. The rearrangement joins TRBV28 to TRBJ1-2; 8 bases are shared with TRBD1. V lost 3 bases, J lost 7 bases, and 16 bases stayed unmatched. Per germline, CDR1 MDHEN and CDR2 SYDVKM. The CDR3 extends over 17 amino acids. The CDR3 sequence is CASSLLPGQGGTGGYTF. The CDR3 bases are TGTGCCAGCAGTTTGTTGCCCGGACAGGGTGGGACAGGTGGCTACACCTTC.

The V gene is TRBV28, the J gene TRBJ1-5; 11 bases align to TRBD1. The germline CDR1 and CDR2 sequences are MDHEN and SYDVKM. The trim removed 1 base at V and 7 bases at J, leaving 6 bases unmatched. There are 16 residues in the CDR3. The CDR3 here is CASSLFGQGAGQPQHF. CDR3 nucleotide sequence: TGTGCCAGCAGTTTATTTGGACAGGGGGCGGGCCAGCCCCAGCATTTT.

V gene TRBV27 combines with J gene TRBJ1-4; TRBD1 matches at 7 bases. Unmatched junction bases numbered 5, after V lost 4 bases and J lost 0 bases. The CDR3 totals 16 residues. Germline CDR1 reads MNHEY; CDR2 reads SMNVEV (reference sequence). The CDR3 loop is CASSSWDSATNEKLFF. Here the CDR3 DNA reads TGTGCCAGCAGTTCCTGGGACAGCGCAACTAATGAAAAACTGTTTTTT.